These 4 T cell receptor beta chains came from one sample sequenced in a study of blood T cell repertoires in COVID-19. TCRdb's table, derived via immunoSEQ multiplex PCR, lists solely in-frame clones and lacks some. The table lists 100,000 to 150,000 clones, approximately 87% of them singletons. Sequencing used peripheral blood. These receptors were taken from a man between 50 and 59 years old with acute or convalescent COVID-19.

This sequence joins TRBV29-1 and TRBJ1-5; 7 bases line up with TRBD1. V shed 4 bases and J 4 bases; nucleotides not matched to a gene: 1. There are 12 residues in the CDR3. Germline loops: CDR1 SQVTM, CDR2 ANQGSEA. CDR3 residues: CSVVQGNQPQHF. In nucleotides, the CDR3 is TGCAGCGTTGTACAGGGGAATCAGCCCCAGCATTTT.

The rearrangement links TRBV28 to TRBJ2-3; 7 bases line up with TRBD1. CDR3 length: 16 residues. The V gene end was trimmed by 4 bases and the J gene end by 4 bases; junction bases not matched to a gene: 11. Looked up from germline, CDR1 is MDHEN and CDR2 is SYDVKM. The CDR3 is CASSSPTGSVADTQYF. In DNA form, the CDR3 reads TGTGCCAGCAGTTCACCGACAGGGAGCGTGGCAGATACGCAGTATTTT.

CDR3: CASSVAGYEGTEAFF. CDR3 sequence (DNA): TGTGCCAGCAGCGTAGCCGGGTACGAGGGAACTGAAGCTTTCTTT. The rearrangement links TRBV9 to TRBJ1-1, with D unresolved. This CDR3 has 15 amino acids. Germline loops: CDR1 SGDLS, CDR2 YYNGEE. Between the trimmed V and J ends, which lost 0 bases and 5 bases, there was a span of 14 bases.

CDR3 sequence: CASSLLRAGYAEAFF. In nucleotides, the CDR3 is TGTGCCAGCAGCCTTTTAAGAGCAGGGTACGCTGAAGCTTTCTTT. V is TRBV5-6 and J is TRBJ1-1, with D perhaps TRBD1 (5 bases). The V end lost 4 bases, the J end lost 6 bases, and 19 bases lay between the germline ends. CDR1 and CDR2 from the germline V gene are SGHDT and YYEEEE. The CDR3 is made up of 15 amino acids.